This TCR beta chain was recovered during a study of siplizumab effects on memory and regulatory T cells (dated 2019 in TCRdb). At the level of the whole study: The study examined how the anti-CD2 antibody siplizumab affects alloreactive T-cell subsets in allogeneic mixed lymphocyte reactions built from human PBMCs.

Notes on this clone: What this receptor recognizes is not known. Per-base quality was not reported, and no clone a single base away is much larger than it.

Summary of the overall study and its limitations: Among mappable alloreactive CD4+ clones, the Treg-derived fraction averaged approximately 63% with siplizumab versus 25% to 30% in control reactions. About 80-96% of proliferating CD4+ or CD8+ clones could not be given a naive or memory phenotype. Whether proliferating Tregs from siplizumab cultures were suppressive was not functionally confirmed. Compared with memory T cells, unstimulated naive T cells appeared more diverse, and naive cells seemed to make a substantial contribution to the alloresponse. Siplizumab significantly lowered the cumulative frequency of alloreactive sequences that could be traced to unstimulated CD4+ memory T cells. Because sequences at frequencies below about 10^-5 were poorly captured, only a minor fraction of alloreactive clones could be mapped back to unstimulated subsets.

To prepare the library, the immunoSEQ multiplex PCR assay was applied. Around 94,000 TCR templates per sample were assayed on the deep sequencing platform. Genomic DNA extracted from sorted T cells was used for TCRbeta CDR3 sequencing. Per the source publication's procedure: The R programming language was used for the clonal analysis of the TCRbeta CDR3 data. Unstimulated samples were compared with post-reaction CFSE-low samples to define alloreactive CD4+ and CD8+ clones. Regulatory or non-regulatory origin was assigned to alloreactive CD4+ clones by matching of sequences to sorted unstimulated Treg and non-Treg repertoires. The source is immuneACCESS, and TCRdb retained only in-frame sequences with V and J called. Part of the clones is not carried over; for the studies checked, unresolved V genes explain less than half of this, and the remainder is unexplained. The V and J calls and the clone size are those of that table, but D and trimming were determined from the DNA. Across this sample there are 90,000 to 95,000 clones, with approximately 94% seen only once. 6.5% of the sample rests with the top ten.

CDR1 is given as SGHAT and CDR2 as FQNNGV, both from the germline V gene. There are 13 amino acids in the CDR3, from cysteine to phenylalanine inclusive. Just the 39-base CDR3 DNA is kept, in frame starting at base 1. Germline trimming amounts to 8 bases on V and 6 bases on J, with 9 as the count of junction bases outside the gene matches. Sorted unstimulated T cells and proliferating T cells recovered from mixed lymphocyte reactions were subjected to TCRbeta CDR3 sequencing. Fresh whole blood from ten HLA-typed healthy donors was used as the source from which PBMCs were isolated. Rearrangement joined TRBV11-2 to TRBJ2-7; TRBD2 agrees with 8 junctional bases. This receptor was taken from a human donor in good health. What was sequenced was CD8+ T cells sorted from blood. The nucleotides are TGTGCCAGCTTCCCGGGGGGGTTGGGCGAGCAGTACTTC. Translation gives CASFPGGLGEQYF.